The T cell receptor (beta chain) described here comes from a study of Ad26.COV2.S vaccination and SARS-CoV-2 variants. Treatment given: approximately 18 received Ad26.COV2.S at low or high dose, single or two shots; roughly five received placebo; per-sample allocation not given. Each sample was drawn 63 days after the first injection (of vaccine or placebo). Of note for this clone: The antigen is unknown.

The CDR3 has 13 amino acids. Trimming removed 4 bases from V and 2 bases from J, with 9 bases in between. Germline values: CDR1 SGHDT, CDR2 YYEEEE. The repertoire was sequenced with immunoSEQ multiplex PCR; TCRdb's copy has only in-frame clones and lacks some. The repertoire holds 400,000 to 450,000 clones, with 92% as singletons. Study-level results: Recipients of either vaccine or placebo displayed similar breadth of non-spike TCRs.

The receptor was derived from a person between 18 and 65 years old who received the Ad26.COV2.S COVID-19 vaccine or a placebo. The chain recombines TRBV5-6 with TRBJ1-2; no firm D call. The sample here was peripheral blood, taken in a trial of Ad26.COV2.S vaccine versus placebo. CDR3 nucleotide sequence: TGTGCCAGCAGCATCCGACTGAACTATGGCTACACCTTC. This sequence encodes CASSIRLNYGYTF.